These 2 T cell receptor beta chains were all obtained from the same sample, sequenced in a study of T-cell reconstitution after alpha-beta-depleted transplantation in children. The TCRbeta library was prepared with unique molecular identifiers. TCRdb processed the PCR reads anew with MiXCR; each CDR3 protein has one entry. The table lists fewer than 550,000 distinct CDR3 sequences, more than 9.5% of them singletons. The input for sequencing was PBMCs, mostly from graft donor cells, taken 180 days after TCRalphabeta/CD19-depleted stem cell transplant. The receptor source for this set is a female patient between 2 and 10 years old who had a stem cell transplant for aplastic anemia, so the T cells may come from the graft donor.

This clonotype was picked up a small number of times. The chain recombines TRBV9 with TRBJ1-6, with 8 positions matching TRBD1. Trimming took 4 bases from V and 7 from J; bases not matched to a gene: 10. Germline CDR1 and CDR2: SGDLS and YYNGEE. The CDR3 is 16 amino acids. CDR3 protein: CASSPQDRVDNSPLHF. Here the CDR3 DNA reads TGTGCCAGCAGCCCCCAGGACAGGGTGGACAATTCACCCCTCCACTTT.

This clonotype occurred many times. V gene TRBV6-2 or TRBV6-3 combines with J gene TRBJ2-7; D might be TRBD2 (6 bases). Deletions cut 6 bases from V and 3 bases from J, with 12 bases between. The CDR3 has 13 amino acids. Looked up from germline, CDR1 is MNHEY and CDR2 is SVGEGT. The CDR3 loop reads CASSHGGLYEQYV. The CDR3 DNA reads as TGTGCCAGCAGCCACGGGGGTCTCTACGAGCAGTACGTC.